This T cell receptor beta chain appears in the sequencing data of a study of immune evolution from preneoplasia to lung adenocarcinoma. Whole-study context: HLA loss of heterozygosity: under 7.5% AIS, roughly 15% MIA, about 32% ADC, none AAH.

CDR3 size: 16 residues. The ends were cut back, 4 bases at V and 1 base at J, with 14 bases in the middle. Method: immunoSEQ multiplex PCR; TCRdb's copy keeps in-frame clones and lacks some. The data contain about 6,300 clones, approximately 80% of them seen just once; the ten biggest clones take up 2.5% to 3%. Histologic diagnosis was independently verified by two lung pathologists. Nucleic acids came from premalignant or tumor cells enriched by macro-dissection. Sequencing used FFPE lung adenocarcinoma in situ tissue. The rearrangement uses TRBV23-1 and TRBJ1-5, with a tentative D call TRBD1 (5 bases). TRBV23-1 is assigned to the ORF class and has an uncertain function. This receptor was obtained from a donor older than 65 with lung adenocarcinoma. CDR3 residues: CASSPPGAGSNQPQHF. Here the CDR3 DNA reads TGCGCCAGCAGTCCCCCCGGTGCAGGGAGCAATCAGCCCCAGCATTTT.